A selection of T cell receptor beta chains follows, all from one sample in a study of blood T cell repertoires in COVID-19. Clones were sequenced by immunoSEQ multiplex PCR, and TCRdb holds only the in-frame ones, with some missing. The table includes 90,000 to 100,000 clones, 70% to 90% detected once. The sample was peripheral blood. All receptors come from a man of 80 years or more with acute or convalescent COVID-19. Both conserved end residues are part of each CDR3. Clone size is shown for a subset of rows, as once, few, many or a class of expanded clone.

J	size	V	CDR3
TRBJ2-5	-	TRBV28	CASRDSGRAEETQYF
TRBJ2-1	-	TRBV6-4	CASSVSSGSAYEQFF
TRBJ2-3	few	TRBV5-1	CASSFSGRGNTQYF
TRBJ1-2	-	TRBV9	CASSVATGEVGGYTF
TRBJ2-3	few	TRBV14	CASSRPGGLTSTDTQYF
TRBJ2-3	-	TRBV6-5	CATRGFGTDTQYF
TRBJ2-2	-	TRBV7-2	CASSQMTSGPWTGELFF
TRBJ2-3	once	TRBV6-5	CATISWDAGTDTQYF
TRBJ1-3	-	TRBV7-3	CASSLNGDSGNTIYF
TRBJ2-1	-	TRBV3-1/TRBV3-2	CASSQGTGNGEQFF
TRBJ2-1	-	TRBV28	CASTSHARVRDEQFF
TRBJ2-7	-	TRBV6-5	CASSRSPVNYEQYF
TRBJ2-3	-	TRBV9	CASSRGVAGGPTDTQYF
TRBJ2-1	-	TRBV14	CASSNRLAGLGEQFF
TRBJ2-1	-	TRBV6-1	CASSEPGQGARNEQFF